The 3 T cell receptor beta chains listed next were all sequenced from one sample in a study of T-cell reconstitution after alpha-beta-depleted transplantation in children. As it was prepared, the TCRbeta library received unique molecular identifiers. TCRdb called the PCR reads again in MiXCR, with one record for every CDR3 protein. There are fewer than 550,000 distinct CDR3 sequences in the sample; about an eighth occur only once, and 11% to 15% lies in the top ten. This specimen consisted of PBMCs, mostly from graft donor cells, obtained 180 days after TCRalphabeta/CD19-depleted stem cell transplant. These receptors came from a female patient aged 2-10 years who had a stem cell transplant for aplastic anemia, so the T cells may come from the graft donor.

Points on this clonotype: Sequence at one end of the junction differs from germline and may be a read error. The V call is TRBV6-1, the J call TRBJ2-1; D remains ambiguous. The CDR3 is 19 residues long. Per germline, CDR1 MNHNS and CDR2 SASEGT. This CDR3 reads CASNEDGHGPPLPYNEQFF. CDR3 in DNA: TGTGCCAGCAATGAAGACGGGCACGGACCTCCGCTACCCTACAATGAGCAGTTCTTC.

This chain joins TRBV4-2 and TRBJ2-5, with D possibly TRBD1 on 7 matching bases. V was pared by 4 bases and J by 5 bases, with 26 bases between. The CDR3 consists of 18 residues. The V gene's germline CDR1 is LGHNA and CDR2 YNFKEQ. The DNA for the CDR3 is TGTGCCAGCAGCCCCAGTCATAATACACAGGGGACTGAGGAGACCCAGTACTTC. It encodes CASSPSHNTQGTEETQYF.

This clonotype was counted only a few times. CDR3 in amino acids: CASSTDREKLFF. Here the CDR3 DNA reads TGCGCCAGCAGTACAGACCGTGAAAAACTGTTTTTT. The chain couples TRBV5-1 to TRBJ1-4; D is ambiguous. This CDR3 comprises 12 residues. V was trimmed by 5 bases and J by 7 bases, leaving 9 bases between them. Per the germline V gene, CDR1 is SGHRS and CDR2 is YFSETQ.